This T cell receptor beta chain is from a study of response to subunit inactivated influenza vaccine (dated by TCRdb to the late 2010s). A note on the overall study: Deep quantitative T cell receptor repertoire profiling was used in the study to track responses to a trivalent subunit inactivated influenza vaccine. What the work shows at the level of the full study, not this receptor alone: The authors suggested that each seasonal influenza vaccination may recruit only a limited number of new T cells.

V is pared back by 3 bases and J by 5 bases, with 13 bases lying between the germline termini. Inclusive of the bounding cysteine and phenylalanine, the CDR3 is 14 residues long. Of the read, only the CDR3 DNA is kept; its 42 bases are in frame from base 1. According to the germline V gene, CDR1 reads LGHNA and CDR2 reads YSLEER. For this clonotype: The specificity of this receptor is unknown. Base qualities are not at hand, and no much larger clone is one base apart.

Library method: RT-PCR. Sequencing took place on an Illumina HiSeq 2500. In-frame beta chains were kept once TCRdb had trimmed the public reads at Q25 with fastp and called clones with MiXCR. Rows are combined by CDR3 protein, so each entry shows the most common genes and DNA. The sample data list about 780,000 distinct CDR3 sequences, and around a sixth of these were observed just once. Together, the top ten hold about a tenth of the sample. Sequences were derived from PBMCs from blood, sampled about 5 days after vaccination. This clonotype originated in a man in his forties or fifties who received an inactivated influenza vaccine. Donor details come from another sample of the same person, matched by shared clones. The receptor chain draws on TRBV4-3 and TRBJ2-5; the D gene identity is not certain. The CDR3 region reads CASSHVANGETQYF. The bases read TGCGCCAGCAGCCACGTCGCGAATGGGGAGACCCAGTACTTC.